This T cell receptor (beta chain) was sequenced during a study of blood T cell repertoires in COVID-19. Turning to the study itself: In each case, the material was cDNA or gDNA derived from T cells, B-cell-depleted T cells, or PBMCs.

Trimming pared 0 bases from V and 5 bases from J, leaving 7 bases between. The CDR3 totals 14 residues. The germline V gene encodes CDR1 LGHNA and CDR2 YNFKEQ. Generated by immunoSEQ multiplex PCR, the TCRdb table keeps only in-frame clones and is missing some. The sample includes some 200,000 clones, approximately 83% seen only once; the top ten take under 3%. Sequencing was carried out using peripheral blood. This clonotype was obtained from a human donor with acute or convalescent COVID-19. The donor label of this sample is uncertain. The chain links TRBV4-2 to TRBJ2-2, with TRBD2 as a possible D gene (5 bases). The CDR3 DNA is TGTGCCAGCAGCCAAGATAAGCGGACCGGGGAGCTGTTTTTT. It is translated as CASSQDKRTGELFF.